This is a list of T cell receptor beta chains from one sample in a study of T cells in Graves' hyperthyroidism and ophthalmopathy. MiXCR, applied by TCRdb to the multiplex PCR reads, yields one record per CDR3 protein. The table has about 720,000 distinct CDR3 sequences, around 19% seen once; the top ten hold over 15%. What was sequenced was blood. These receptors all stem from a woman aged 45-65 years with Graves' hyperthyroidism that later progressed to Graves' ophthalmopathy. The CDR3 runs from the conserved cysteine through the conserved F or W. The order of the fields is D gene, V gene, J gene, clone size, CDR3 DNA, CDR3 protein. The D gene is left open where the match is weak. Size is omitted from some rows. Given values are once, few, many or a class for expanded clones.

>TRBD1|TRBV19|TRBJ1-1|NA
TGTGCCAGTAGTATCCGGGACAGGGGGCGAAACACTGAAGCTTTCTTT
CASSIRDRGRNTEAFF
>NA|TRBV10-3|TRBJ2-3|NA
TGTGCCATCAATAAGGGATGGACAGATACGCAGTATTTT
CAINKGWTDTQYF
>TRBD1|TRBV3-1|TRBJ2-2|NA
TGTGCCAGCGGGGGCAGGGGGTGGGACACCGGGGAGCTGTTTTTT
CASGGRGWDTGELFF
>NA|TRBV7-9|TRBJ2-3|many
TGTGCCAGCAGGCAAGACAGCCGGTGGATCACAGATACGCAGTATTTT
CASRQDSRWITDTQYF
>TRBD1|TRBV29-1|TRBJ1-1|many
TGCAGCGTATTACAGGGGGCAGGAACTGAAGCTTTCTTT
CSVLQGAGTEAFF
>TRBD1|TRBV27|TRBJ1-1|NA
TGTGCCAGCAGTTTCGATCAGGGGGCGCGGACTGAAGCTTTCTTT
CASSFDQGARTEAFF
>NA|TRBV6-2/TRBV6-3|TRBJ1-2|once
TGTGCCACCAAGTTGACCGAAACCTACTATGGCTACACCTTC
CATKLTETYYGYTF
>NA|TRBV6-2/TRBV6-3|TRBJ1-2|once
TGTGCCAGCACCCGACAGCTTTGGGATGGCTACACCTTC
CASTRQLWDGYTF
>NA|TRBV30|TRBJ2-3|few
TGTGCCTGGAGTGTACTAGGAGGCTCCACAGATACGCAGTATTTT
CAWSVLGGSTDTQYF
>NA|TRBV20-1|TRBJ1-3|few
TGCAGTGCTAGAGAGGACGCTCGCTCTGGAAACACCATATATTTT
CSAREDARSGNTIYF
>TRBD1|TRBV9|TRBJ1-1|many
TGTGCCAGCAGCGCCGGGACAGGGGTCACTGAAGCTTTCTTT
CASSAGTGVTEAFF
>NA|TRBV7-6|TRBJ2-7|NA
TGTGCCAGCAGCGCTCCGGGACGAAGCTACGAGCAGTACTTC
CASSAPGRSYEQYF
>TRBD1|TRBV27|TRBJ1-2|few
TGTGCCAGCGGGACAGGGATCGGGAACTATGGCTACACCTTC
CASGTGIGNYGYTF
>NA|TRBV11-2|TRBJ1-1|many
TGTGCCAGCAGCTCCCTGGGGGGCACTGAAGCTTTCTTT
CASSSLGGTEAFF
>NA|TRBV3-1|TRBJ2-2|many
TGTGCCAGCAGCCAAGAGGAAGGGTTATACTACACCGGGGAGCTGTTTTTT
CASSQEEGLYYTGELFF
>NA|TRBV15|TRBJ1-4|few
TGTGCCACCAGCAGATTAAGGGGGGGATCTAATGAAAAACTGTTTTTT
CATSRLRGGSNEKLFF
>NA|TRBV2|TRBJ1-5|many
TGTGCCAGCAGGCTCTCCAGGGGCAATAGCAATCAGCCCCAGCATTTT
CASRLSRGNSNQPQHF
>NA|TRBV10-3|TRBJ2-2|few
TGTGCCATCAGTGGACCCGACCGCTCTATGGGGACCGGGGAGCTGTTTTTT
CAISGPDRSMGTGELFF
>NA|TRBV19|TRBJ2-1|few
TGTGCCAGTAGTCCTTGGACAGCAGACAATGAGCAGTTCTTC
CASSPWTADNEQFF
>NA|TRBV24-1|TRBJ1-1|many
TGTGCCACCAGTGGGGGAACCCTCACTGAAGCTTTCTTT
CATSGGTLTEAFF
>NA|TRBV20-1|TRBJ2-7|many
TGCAGTGCTAGCCGGGGGGCAGGAGAAGAGCAGTACTTC
CSASRGAGEEQYF
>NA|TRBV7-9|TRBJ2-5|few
TGTGCCAGCAGCCCCCCAACACGGGATGAGACCCAGTACTTC
CASSPPTRDETQYF
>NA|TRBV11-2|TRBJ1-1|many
TGTGCCAGCAGCTTAGATTGGAGGAGCCGAAACACTGAAGCTTTCTTT
CASSLDWRSRNTEAFF
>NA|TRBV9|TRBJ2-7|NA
TGTGCCAGCAGCGCCGGGCTCGCGGGCGAGCAGTACTTC
CASSAGLAGEQYF
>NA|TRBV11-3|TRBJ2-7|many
TGTGCCAGCAGCTCGGGACGGTCCTACGAGCAGTACTTC
CASSSGRSYEQYF
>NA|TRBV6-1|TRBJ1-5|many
TGTGCCAGCAGGACGACAGGACCTAGCAATCAGCCCCAGCATTTT
CASRTTGPSNQPQHF
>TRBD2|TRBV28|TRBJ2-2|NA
TGTGCCAGCAGTTTCTTTACCGGGGGGACCGGGGAGCTGTTTTTT
CASSFFTGGTGELFF
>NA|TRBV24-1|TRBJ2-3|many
TGTGCCACCAGTGACCGTGACAGTTCACGGGGTAGCACAGATACGCAGTATTTT
CATSDRDSSRGSTDTQYF
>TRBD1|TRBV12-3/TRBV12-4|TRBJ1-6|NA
TGTGCCAGCAGTGCGGGGACAGGGGGTTATAATTCACCCCTCCACTTT
CASSAGTGGYNSPLHF
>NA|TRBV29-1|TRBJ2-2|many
TGCAGCGTTGAGGTCGGGGGTGGGTACACCGGGGAGCTGTTTTTT
CSVEVGGGYTGELFF
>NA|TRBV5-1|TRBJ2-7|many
TGCGCCAGCAGCTCCAGAGACTACGAGCAGTACTTC
CASSSRDYEQYF
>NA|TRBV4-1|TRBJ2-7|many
TGCGCCAGCAGCCAAGAACTCCCTTCCTACGAGCAGTACTTC
CASSQELPSYEQYF
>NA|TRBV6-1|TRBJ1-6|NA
TGTGCCAGCAGACTTTCCAGCGGGGGGGTAGGGTTGGATTCACCCCTCCACTTT
CASRLSSGGVGLDSPLHF
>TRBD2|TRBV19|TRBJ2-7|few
TGTGCCAGTAGTATTATCGCGTCTAGCGGGGCCGAGCAGTACTTC
CASSIIASSGAEQYF
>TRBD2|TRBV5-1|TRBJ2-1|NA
TGTGCCAGCAGCGCCAGACTAGCGGGGGGTTACAATGAGCAGTTCTTC
CASSARLAGGYNEQFF
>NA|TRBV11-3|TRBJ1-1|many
TGTGCCAGCAGCGCCGGGGAGAACACTGAAGCTTTCTTT
CASSAGENTEAFF
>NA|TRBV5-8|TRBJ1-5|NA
TGTGCCAGCAGCCACTTCCGGGGGGTCAGCAATCAGCCCCAGCATTTT
CASSHFRGVSNQPQHF
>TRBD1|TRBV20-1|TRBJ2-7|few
TGCAGTGCTACAGACAGGGGGGCGATCTTACGGTACGAGCAGTACTTC
CSATDRGAILRYEQYF
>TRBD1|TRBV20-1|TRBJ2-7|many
TGCAGTGCTAACGCCGGGACAGGGCGATACGAGCAGTACTTC
CSANAGTGRYEQYF
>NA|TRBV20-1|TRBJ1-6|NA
TGCAGTGCTGGGGGGCAGGGTCTCGATTCACCCCTCCACTTT
CSAGGQGLDSPLHF
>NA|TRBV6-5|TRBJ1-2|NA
TGTGCCAGTTTGTTCCCGGCACAATGGGATGGCTACACCTTC
CASLFPAQWDGYTF
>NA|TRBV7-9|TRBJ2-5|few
TGTGCCAGCAGCTTAGTGGGGGTGAACCAAGAGACCCAGTACTTC
CASSLVGVNQETQYF
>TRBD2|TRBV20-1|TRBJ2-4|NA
TGCAGTGCTAACCCTCCTAGCGGGGCCCCCAATAGGGTTCAGTACTTC
CSANPPSGAPNRVQYF
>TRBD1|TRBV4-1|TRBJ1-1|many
TGCGCCAGCAGCCAAGACAGGGGGTCTGACACTGAAGCTTTCTTT
CASSQDRGSDTEAFF
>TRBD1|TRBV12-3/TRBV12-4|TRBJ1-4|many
TGTGCCAGCAGTTTTGAGACAGGGGAGAATGAAAAACTGTTTTTT
CASSFETGENEKLFF